The next 13 T cell receptor beta chains were all read from a single sample in a study of T-cell memory formation after mild COVID-19. TCRdb independently ran MiXCR on the 5' RACE reads; one entry per CDR3 protein. The repertoire holds about 340,000 distinct CDR3 sequences, 13% seen once, with about 22% in the top ten. Sample: PBMCs or a T cell subset sorted from them (not recorded which). The receptors were sampled from a man between 18 and 29 years old who had mild COVID-19 (a few samples of this study predate the infection). Cell type and time point are not known.

Ten or more counts support this clonotype. This rearrangement joins TRBV15 to TRBJ1-1; D gene uncertain. Germline V lookup: CDR1 LNHNV, CDR2 YYDKDF (reference sequence). V lost 1 base and J lost 1, with 4 bases in between. The CDR3 contains 13 residues. The CDR3 DNA is TGTGCCACCAGCAGAGGGGCGAACACTGAAGCTTTCTTT. Its protein product is CATSRGANTEAFF.

This clonotype was seen a single time. DNA of the CDR3: TGTGCCAGCAGCTTACAGGGGGCTTCGTATTCAGATACGCAGTATTTT. Its protein is CASSLQGASYSDTQYF. The genes are TRBV9 and TRBJ2-3; 9 bases match TRBD1. This CDR3 is 16 amino acids long. From germline, CDR1 is SGDLS and CDR2 YYNGEE. V was pared by 4 bases and J by 4 bases, with 10 bases of the junction left unmatched.

This clonotype was seen many times. This chain links TRBV9 with TRBJ1-5; D is uncertain. Trimming removed 5 bases at V and 4 bases at J, with 7 bases between. The CDR3 contains 12 residues. CDR1 and CDR2 (germline): SGDLS, YYNGEE. The CDR3 sequence: CASSDGNQPQHF. The CDR3 region has the DNA TGTGCCAGCAGTGACGGGAATCAGCCCCAGCATTTT.

V is TRBV11-2 and J is TRBJ2-5; D uncertain. The CDR3 covers 14 residues. Trimming took 5 bases from V and 1 from J, leaving 11 bases between them. Germline V gives CDR1 SGHAT, CDR2 FQNNGV. CDR3 nucleotide sequence: TGTGCCAGCAGCCCTAGTTTCAGCCAAGAGACCCAGTACTTC. It encodes CASSPSFSQETQYF.

The chain couples TRBV11-2 to TRBJ2-1; 7 positions agree with TRBD2. This CDR3 region has 13 residues. V dropped 8 bases and J dropped 4; count of bases not matched to a gene: 5. Germline values: CDR1 SGHAT, CDR2 FQNNGV. The CDR3 here is CASDSGGYNEQFF. For the CDR3, the DNA is TGTGCCAGCGATTCGGGGGGTTACAATGAGCAGTTCTTC.

This clonotype has just a few counts. This chain links TRBV9 with TRBJ2-7; 7 bases line up with TRBD1. Germline V gene lookup returns CDR1 SGDLS and CDR2 YYNGEE. The V gene end was trimmed by 3 bases and the J gene end by 2 bases; junction bases not matched to a gene: 11. This CDR3 spans 16 amino acids. This CDR3 reads CASSALDRAYTYEQYF. The CDR3 DNA sequence: TGTGCCAGCAGCGCGCTAGACAGGGCGTATACCTACGAGCAGTACTTC.

The J gene is TRBJ2-5, the V gene TRBV5-1; 7 bases align to TRBD2. The CDR3 spans 16 residues. CDR1 and CDR2 from the germline V gene are SGHRS and YFSETQ. V shed 0 bases, J shed 0 bases, and the junction held 5 bases outside the gene matches. The CDR3 protein is CASSLGPAGNQETQYF. As DNA, the CDR3 is TGCGCCAGCAGCTTGGGTCCAGCGGGGAACCAAGAGACCCAGTACTTC.

This chain connects TRBV7-2 to TRBJ1-1; no clear D. CDR1 SGHTA and CDR2 FQGNSA come from the germline V gene. The CDR3 is made up of 15 amino acids. The V and J ends lost 2 bases and 1 base respectively, with 11 bases between them. CDR3 in amino acids: CASSLTVVSNTEAFF. CDR3 in DNA: TGTGCCAGCAGCTTAACTGTAGTATCGAACACTGAAGCTTTCTTT.

This clonotype was counted a few times. The chain recombines TRBV7-2 with TRBJ2-1, with D possibly matching TRBD1 (6 bases). Per the germline V gene, CDR1 is SGHTA and CDR2 is FQGNSA. With 2 bases removed from V and 8 bases from J, the gap between germline ends came to 16 bases. CDR3 length: 15 residues. The CDR3 DNA is TGTGCCAGCAGCTTAAAACAGGGACCTACGGATGAGCAGTTCTTC. Amino acid sequence: CASSLKQGPTDEQFF.

The chain carries TRBV4-1 and TRBJ2-3, with no clear D. V lost 1 base to trimming and J lost 2 bases, with 16 bases between them. There are 17 residues in the CDR3. Germline V lookup: CDR1 MGHRA, CDR2 YSYEKL. DNA for the CDR3: TGCGCCAGCAGCCAAGGGGGTTTTGGACCGAACACAGATACGCAGTATTTT. It is translated as CASSQGGFGPNTDTQYF.

The V and J genes are TRBV6-1 and TRBJ1-5; D is unresolved. The CDR3 sequence is 13 residues long. Between the trimmed V and J ends, which lost 2 bases and 5 bases, there was a span of 7 bases. Germline CDR1 reads MNHNS; CDR2 reads SASEGT. The CDR3 loop reads CASSELADQPQHF. CDR3 DNA: TGTGCCAGCAGTGAACTGGCAGATCAGCCCCAGCATTTT.

This chain joins TRBV6-2 or TRBV6-3 and TRBJ1-6; no firm D call. This CDR3 is 16 amino acids long. Deletions cut 7 bases from V and 4 bases from J, with 17 bases between. The germline gives CDR1 MNHEY, CDR2 SVGEGT. The DNA of the CDR3 is TGTGCCAGCACCCCCGGAACGGGGAAGTATAATTCACCCCTCCACTTT. Protein sequence: CASTPGTGKYNSPLHF.

CDR3 in amino acids: CSARVYEQFF. Written as DNA, the CDR3 is TGCAGTGCTAGAGTGTATGAGCAGTTCTTC. The gene calls are TRBV20-1 and TRBJ2-1; D uncertain. V was pared by 1 base and J by 8 bases, with 3 bases between. Germline V gene sequence: CDR1 DFQATT, CDR2 SNEGSKA (reference sequence). This CDR3 spans 10 amino acids.